These 9 T cell receptor beta chains share one sample of origin, sequenced in a study of CD8 T cells in ankylosing spondylitis. TCRdb re-called the 5' RACE reads through MiXCR, storing one row per CDR3 protein. The table includes hundreds of thousands of distinct CDR3 sequences, around 19% detected once. The sample taken for sequencing was blood, either unsorted or a sorted T cell fraction (not recorded which). The receptors stem from a male donor with ankylosing spondylitis or in good health (not recorded which).

This clonotype was detected a few times. V gene TRBV28 combines with J gene TRBJ2-1; D not certain. Trimming took off 5 bases at V and 0 bases at J, with 11 bases between the two ends. The CDR3 runs 15 residues. Germline V gene lookup returns CDR1 MDHEN and CDR2 SYDVKM. The CDR3 nucleotides are TGTGCCAGCAGTCCTCACTCGAGCTCCTACAATGAGCAGTTCTTC. Translating it yields CASSPHSSSYNEQFF.

This clonotype appeared a few times. This chain uses TRBV24-1 with TRBJ2-3, with 8 bases fitting TRBD2. This CDR3 is built from 17 residues. V lost 12 bases and J lost 1; bases outside the gene matches: 17. Germline assignment: CDR1 KGHDR and CDR2 SFDVKD. The CDR3 spells CAASGTSGTSRTDTQYF. CDR3 DNA: TGTGCCGCTTCTGGCACTAGCGGAACTTCTCGCACAGATACGCAGTATTTT.

The gene calls are TRBV12-3 or TRBV12-4 and TRBJ1-3, with D uncertain. Trimming removed 11 bases from V and 4 bases from J, with 6 bases in between. The CDR3 loop spans 10 amino acids. The CDR3 loop is CAGGGNTIYF. The CDR3 bases are TGTGCCGGTGGGGGAAACACCATATATTTT.

This clonotype was detected ten times or more. The rearrangement links TRBV10-3 to TRBJ1-4; 10 bases fit TRBD1. After removal of 10 bases from V and 10 bases from J, the junction contained 9 bases not matched to a gene. This CDR3 contains 13 residues. Germline CDR1 is ENHRY and CDR2 is SYGVKD. The CDR3 DNA reads TGTGCCACCTCGACAGGGGGCGTGGGAAAACTGTTTTTT. Its translation: CATSTGGVGKLFF.

The genes are TRBV7-4 and TRBJ1-4; the match to TRBD1 covers 7 bases. After removal of 8 bases from V and 4 bases from J, the junction contained 4 bases not matched to a gene. The CDR3 runs to 13 residues. Per the germline V gene, CDR1 is SGHVT and CDR2 is SQSDAQ. Here the CDR3 reads CASQDRSNEKLFF. The CDR3 nucleotides are TGTGCCAGCCAGGACAGGAGTAATGAAAAACTGTTTTTT.

This chain joins TRBV5-1 and TRBJ1-1; a weak D match, TRBD1 (6 bases). The CDR3 contains 15 residues. The V and J ends lost 0 bases and 1 base respectively, with 10 bases between them. In germline, CDR1 is SGHRS, CDR2 YFSETQ. The CDR3 DNA sequence: TGCGCCAGCAGCTTGGGGGGGCGACAGAACACTGAAGCTTTCTTT. Encoded protein: CASSLGGRQNTEAFF.

The chain combines TRBV4-1 with TRBJ1-6; no firm D call. Germline loops: CDR1 MGHRA, CDR2 YSYEKL. CDR3 length: 15 residues. The V end was cut by 1 base, the J end by 7 bases, with 11 bases between. The CDR3 protein is CASSQGRIGNSPLHF. For the CDR3, the DNA is TGCGCCAGCAGCCAAGGTCGGATCGGGAATTCACCCCTCCACTTT.

Comments on this clonotype: The CDR3 carries no conserved terminal phenylalanine or tryptophan, so it likely arises from a read error. The genes are TRBV5-1 and TRBJ2-1; D not certain. The CDR3 loop spans 13 amino acids. Germline lookup yields CDR1 SGHRS and CDR2 YFSETQ. V was pared by 2 bases and J by 7 bases, with 10 bases between. The CDR3 DNA reads as TGCGCCAGCAGCTTTTATAGCAGTAATGAGCAGTTCGTC. It encodes CASSFYSSNEQFV.

J is TRBJ2-7 and V is TRBV4-2; D is ambiguous. The length of the CDR3 is 12 residues. Germline V gene lookup returns CDR1 LGHNA and CDR2 YNFKEQ. V shed 0 bases and J shed 5 bases, with 5 bases lying between them. The CDR3 sequence: CASSQDCDEQYV. The CDR3, as DNA: TGTGCCAGCAGCCAAGACTGTGACGAGCAGTACGTC.